These 10 T cell receptor beta chains share one sample of origin, sequenced in a study of cytomegalovirus exposure and HLA in healthy donors (dated by TCRdb to about 2017). Receptors were amplified or captured by the immunoSEQ multiplex PCR assay. The multiplex PCR relied on a mix of 60 forward primers for TCR Vbeta segments and 13 reverse primers for TCR Jbeta segments. TCRdb took over this immuneACCESS table, retaining in-frame rearrangements with V and J assigned. Such tables are incomplete; in checked studies, under half of the missing clones stem from an unresolved V gene, and the remainder is unexplained. The sample table shows fewer than 200,000 clones, and approximately 80% are seen once. Over 12% of the sample lies in the top ten. What was sequenced was PBMCs. The origin of the receptors is a woman in her thirties in good health and CMV-seropositive.

The rearrangement links TRBV13 to TRBJ2-3; D unclear. Germline loops: CDR1 PRHDT, CDR2 FYEKMQ (reference sequence). Trimming took off 0 bases at V and 3 bases at J, with 13 bases between the two ends. The length of the CDR3 is 16 residues. CDR3 sequence: CASSLGFARWTDTQYF. The CDR3 DNA reads TGTGCCAGCAGCTTAGGGTTTGCTAGGTGGACAGATACGCAGTATTTT. The full variable domain, completed using reference TRBV13 and TRBJ2-3, is AAGVIQSPRHLIKEKRETATLKCYPIPRHDTVYWYQQGPGQDPQFLISFYEKMQSDKGSIPDRFSAQQFSDYHSELNMSSLELGDSALYFCASSLGFARWTDTQYFGPGTRLTVL.

The chain combines TRBV7-9 with TRBJ2-1, with 14 bases matching TRBD2. The CDR3 spans 15 residues. CDR1 is SEHNR and CDR2 is FQNEAQ in the germline V gene (reference sequence). Losses at the gene ends were 5 bases for V and 13 bases for J; bases not matched to a gene: 10. For the CDR3, the DNA is TGTGCCAGCAGCCCGGGACTAGCGGGAGATGGCTTACAGTTCTTC. It specifies CASSPGLAGDGLQFF.

V gene TRBV11-2 combines with J gene TRBJ1-1, with D possibly matching TRBD1 (5 bases). Trimming left V 1 base short and J 1 base short, with 7 bases between. The CDR3 is 14 amino acids. Germline CDR1 is SGHAT and CDR2 is FQNNGV. Here the CDR3 DNA reads TGTGCCAGCAGCTTAGTAGGACAGAACACTGAAGCTTTCTTT. It is translated as CASSLVGQNTEAFF. Using reference TRBV11-2 and TRBJ1-1 for the parts outside the CDR3, the full variable domain is EAGVAQSPRYKIIEKRQSVAFWCNPISGHATLYWYQQILGQGPKLLIQFQNNGVVDDSQLPKDRFSAERLKGVDSTLKIQPAKLEDSAVYLCASSLVGQNTEAFFGQGTRLTVV.

This clone was seen just once. The genes are TRBV5-1 and TRBJ2-5; the D is unclear. Trimming shortened V by 1 base and J by 4 bases, and 5 bases separated the two germline ends. Per germline, CDR1 SGHRS and CDR2 YFSETQ. The CDR3 extends over 12 amino acids. The DNA of the CDR3 is TGCGCCAGCAGCTTGCCCTTAGAGACCCAGTACTTC. Encoded protein: CASSLPLETQYF.

The rearrangement uses TRBV5-4 and TRBJ2-7; 7 nucleotides match TRBD1. The germline V gene encodes CDR1 SGHNT and CDR2 YYREEE (reference sequence). The CDR3 contains 13 residues. V dropped 4 bases and J dropped 6; count of bases not matched to a gene: 7. CDR3 sequence reads: CASSGGTAGEQYF. CDR3 bases: TGTGCCAGCAGCGGTGGGACAGCTGGCGAGCAGTACTTC.

This clone was detected only once. This rearrangement joins TRBV7-8 to TRBJ1-1, with a possible D match to TRBD1 (6 bases). Germline V gene sequence: CDR1 SGHVS, CDR2 FQNEAQ. The germline V and J ends were trimmed by 1 base and 3 bases, with 12 bases remaining between them. CDR3 size: 15 residues. CDR3 sequence (DNA): TGTGCCAGCAGCTTAGTAAGAGGGGGAGACACTGAAGCTTTCTTT. It specifies CASSLVRGGDTEAFF.

The chain carries TRBV6-5 and TRBJ1-1; D not resolved. The length of the CDR3 is 16 residues. Germline values: CDR1 MNHEY, CDR2 SVGAGI. V was trimmed by 2 bases and J by 5 bases, leaving 18 bases between them. The CDR3 bases are TGTGCCAGCAGTTACCGGGAACCAACAACGGGGACTGAAGCTTTCTTT. As protein: CASSYREPTTGTEAFF.

This clone showed up just once. V gene TRBV4-1 combines with J gene TRBJ2-6, with 8 bases identical to TRBD2. In germline, CDR1 is MGHRA, CDR2 YSYEKL. V was pared by 0 bases and J by 1 base, with 11 bases of the junction left unmatched. The CDR3 sequence is 20 residues long. The CDR3 loop reads CASSQDGGGGSPSGANVLTF. The DNA for the CDR3 is TGCGCCAGCAGCCAAGACGGGGGGGGCGGGAGCCCGTCTGGGGCCAACGTCCTGACTTTC.

The chain combines TRBV4-1 with TRBJ1-1; weak D call: TRBD1 (6 bases). The CDR3 consists of 15 residues. V was clipped by 0 bases and J by 4 bases, with 12 bases between them. Germline lookup yields CDR1 MGHRA and CDR2 YSYEKL. CDR3 region: CASSQEGGRGTEAFF. CDR3 nucleotides: TGCGCCAGCAGCCAAGAGGGGGGGCGCGGCACTGAAGCTTTCTTT.

The rearrangement joins TRBV5-1 to TRBJ2-7; 8 bases match TRBD1. J was trimmed by 0 bases and V by 1 base; bases with no gene match: 3. This CDR3 spans 15 amino acids. CDR1 is SGHRS, CDR2 YFSETQ, per germline. CDR3 nucleotide sequence: TGCGCCAGCAGCTTGCTGGGACAGGCCTCCTACGAGCAGTACTTC. Protein sequence: CASSLLGQASYEQYF.